The 25 T cell receptor beta chains presented below share a single source sample, sequenced in a study of T cell responses to AZD1222 COVID-19 vaccine. Data came from immunoSEQ multiplex PCR; TCRdb stores just in-frame clones and leaves some out. The table lists some 150,000 clones, 80% to 90% of them singletons. The sequencing used peripheral blood, collected 28 days after the second dose of the MenACWY control vaccine. The source is an adult who received the MenACWY meningococcal vaccine as a control.

The V gene is TRBV27, the J gene TRBJ1-2; D remains unclear. The V end was cut by 5 bases, the J end by 5 bases, with 18 bases between. The CDR3 runs to 15 residues. CDR1 is MNHEY, CDR2 SMNVEV, per germline (reference sequence). The CDR3 sequence: CASSTGRPLLYGYTF. As DNA, the CDR3 is TGTGCCAGCAGTACCGGACGGCCGCTATTATATGGCTACACCTTC.

This chain joins TRBV30 and TRBJ1-4; D uncertain. V was clipped by 4 bases and J by 0 bases, with 12 bases between them. Germline CDR1 GTSNPN, CDR2 SVGIG (reference sequence). CDR3 length: 15 residues. The CDR3 DNA sequence: TGTGCCTGGACAATCAGGACTTCAACTAATGAAAAACTGTTTTTT. It yields the protein CAWTIRTSTNEKLFF.

The gene calls are TRBV20-1 and TRBJ1-2; no firm D call. The CDR3 sequence is 11 residues long. The V and J ends lost 8 bases and 3 bases respectively, with 10 bases between them. Germline V CDR1 and CDR2: DFQATT, SNEGSKA (reference sequence). The CDR3: CSRDCHYGYTF. CDR3 nucleotides: TGCAGTAGAGATTGTCACTATGGCTACACCTTC.

This rearrangement joins TRBV29-1 to TRBJ2-3; 9 nucleotides line up with TRBD2. V shed 7 bases, J shed 0 bases, and the junction held 5 bases outside the gene matches. This CDR3 has 14 residues. Per germline, CDR1 SQVTM and CDR2 ANQGSEA. CDR3: CSADLAGSTDTQYF. The CDR3, as DNA: TGCAGCGCAGACCTAGCGGGGAGCACAGATACGCAGTATTTT.

This clone appeared once. The rearrangement uses TRBV19 and TRBJ2-6; D unresolved. Trimming left V 7 bases short and J 13 bases short, with 20 bases between. There are 14 residues in the CDR3. CDR1 is LNHDA, CDR2 SQIVND, per germline (reference sequence). The CDR3 bases are TGTGCCAGTACGGAACGGAATCCTCTGGGGGTCCTGACTTTC. Residues: CASTERNPLGVLTF. Supplemented by reference TRBV19 and TRBJ2-6, the full variable domain reads DGGITQSPKYLFRKEGQNVTLSCEQNLNHDAMYWYRQDPGQGLRLIYYSQIVNDFQKGDIAEGYSVSREKKESFPLTVTSAQKNPTAFYLCASTERNPLGVLTFGAGSRLTVL.

The gene calls are TRBV7-9 and TRBJ2-1; 12 bases fit TRBD2. The CDR3 covers 19 residues. Germline lookup yields CDR1 SEHNR and CDR2 FQNEAQ (reference sequence). The V segment lost 4 bases and the J segment 2 bases; nucleotides outside the gene matches: 12. DNA for the CDR3: TGTGCCAGCAGCTCAGGGGGGACTAGCGGGCCGATTCCCTACAATGAGCAGTTCTTC. This translates into CASSSGGTSGPIPYNEQFF.

The gene calls are TRBV6-2 or TRBV6-3 and TRBJ2-7; D call uncertain. The CDR3 length is 14 residues. Between the trimmed V and J ends, which lost 2 bases and 0 bases, there was a span of 8 bases. Germline V gives CDR1 MNHEY, CDR2 SVGEGT. CDR3 nucleotides: TGTGCCAGCAGTTACAGGGCGGTCTCCTACGAGCAGTACTTC. Translation: CASSYRAVSYEQYF.

J is TRBJ2-1 and V is TRBV5-1, with a weak D call TRBD1 (6 bases). The V gene's germline CDR1 is SGHRS and CDR2 YFSETQ. The CDR3 is made up of 14 amino acids. V shed 1 base and J shed 6 bases, with 11 bases lying between them. CDR3 in amino acids: CASSLYIRGNEQFF. DNA of the CDR3: TGCGCCAGCAGCTTGTACATCAGGGGCAATGAGCAGTTCTTC.

The genes are TRBV19 and TRBJ1-1; the match to TRBD1 covers 9 bases. The CDR3 is 16 amino acids. Losses at the gene ends were 6 bases for V and 5 bases for J; bases not matched to a gene: 13. CDR1 and CDR2 from the germline V gene are LNHDA and SQIVND (reference sequence). CDR3 coding DNA: TGTGCCAGTAGGAAGGCTACCGGGACAGGGAGGACTGAAGCTTTCTTT. Amino acids: CASRKATGTGRTEAFF.

The rearrangement links TRBV7-9 to TRBJ2-2, with no clear D. CDR1 SEHNR and CDR2 FQNEAQ come from the germline V gene (reference sequence). This CDR3 has 15 residues. Deletions cut 6 bases from V and 0 bases from J, with 11 bases between. The CDR3 DNA is TGTGCCAGCAGTTCCCGGGTTTCGAACACCGGGGAGCTGTTTTTT. Protein product: CASSSRVSNTGELFF.

The chain combines TRBV6-5 with TRBJ2-2; D remains unclear. The germline V gene encodes CDR1 MNHEY and CDR2 SVGAGI. The CDR3 runs to 16 residues. Trimming left V 2 bases short and J 0 bases short, with 10 bases between. The CDR3 region is CASSYGLRPNTGELFF. DNA for the CDR3: TGTGCCAGCAGTTACGGTCTGCGACCGAACACCGGGGAGCTGTTTTTT.

V gene TRBV10-1 combines with J gene TRBJ2-1, with 7 nucleotides matching TRBD2. The CDR3 length is 16 residues. The germline CDR1 and CDR2 sequences are WNHNN and SYGVQD (reference sequence). J gave up 3 bases and V 7 bases, and 12 bases lay outside the gene matches. The CDR3 sequence: CASTPQSGARYNEQFF. The CDR3 nucleotides are TGCGCCAGCACCCCTCAGAGCGGGGCCCGCTACAATGAGCAGTTCTTC.

In its sample, this clone is medium-sized. This chain connects TRBV7-2 to TRBJ2-7; 13 bases fit TRBD2. V shed 5 bases, J shed 0 bases, and the junction held 4 bases outside the gene matches. CDR1 SGHTA and CDR2 FQGNSA come from the germline V gene. The CDR3 is 16 residues long. In nucleotides, the CDR3 is TGTGCCAGCAGCCCCGGGACTAGCGGGATCTCCTACGAGCAGTACTTC. Protein product: CASSPGTSGISYEQYF. The complete variable domain, with remaining parts taken from reference TRBV7-2 and TRBJ2-7, reads GAGVSQSPSNKVTEKGKDVELRCDPISGHTALYWYRQSLGQGLEFLIYFQGNSAPDKSGLPSDRFSAERTGGSVSTLTIQRTQQEDSAVYLCASSPGTSGISYEQYFGPGTRLTVT.

The genes are TRBV7-2 and TRBJ2-7; 7 nucleotides match TRBD2. The CDR3 has 14 amino acids. Germline CDR1 is SGHTA and CDR2 is FQGNSA. Germline trimming cut 5 bases from V and 6 bases from J; bases unmatched to any gene: 10. The CDR3 here is CASSPRLAPREQYF. CDR3 in DNA: TGTGCCAGCAGCCCCAGACTAGCTCCTCGCGAGCAGTACTTC.

The chain combines TRBV3-1 (or the pseudogene TRBV3-2) with TRBJ1-4; D ambiguous. There are 17 residues in the CDR3. Per germline, CDR1 LGHDT and CDR2 YNNKEL (reference sequence). Trimming left V 3 bases short and J 0 bases short, with 14 bases between. The CDR3 nucleotides read TGTGCCAGCAGCCAGGACCGAGATGGCTCAACTAATGAAAAACTGTTTTTT. This codes for CASSQDRDGSTNEKLFF.

The chain combines TRBV18 with TRBJ1-2; D uncertain. Germline V gives CDR1 KGHSH, CDR2 LQKENI. CDR3 length: 14 residues. V shed 6 bases and J shed 5 bases, with 16 bases lying between them. The CDR3 sequence: CASSGEVGKYGYTF. CDR3 DNA sequence: TGTGCCAGCTCGGGCGAGGTTGGCAAATATGGCTACACCTTC.

This clone was picked up a small number of times. V usage is TRBV27 and J usage is TRBJ2-3, with 10 nucleotides matching TRBD2. The CDR3 has 18 amino acids. Germline CDR1 MNHEY, CDR2 SMNVEV (reference sequence). After removal of 6 bases from V and 8 bases from J, the junction contained 20 bases not matched to a gene. The CDR3 coding sequence is TGTGCCAGCAGACTATCGGGACTAGCGAGAAGGTCTGTGAGTACGCAGTATTTT. This gives the protein CASRLSGLARRSVSTQYF.

The chain is built from TRBV5-1 and TRBJ1-2; unclear D gene. The ends were cut back, 0 bases at V and 0 bases at J, with 18 bases in the middle. The CDR3 spans 18 residues. Per germline, CDR1 SGHRS and CDR2 YFSETQ. CDR3 sequence reads: CASSLEVGLPPANYGYTF. The CDR3 region has the DNA TGCGCCAGCAGCTTGGAAGTCGGTTTGCCTCCAGCTAACTATGGCTACACCTTC.

The chain is built from TRBV7-9 and TRBJ1-2, with D unclear. V was pared by 6 bases and J by 0 bases, with 14 bases between. CDR3 length: 15 amino acids. The V gene's germline CDR1 is SEHNR and CDR2 FQNEAQ (reference sequence). The CDR3 protein is CASRPGTVANYGYTF. In nucleotides, the CDR3 is TGTGCCAGCAGACCCGGTACAGTAGCTAACTATGGCTACACCTTC.

The chain carries TRBV4-2 and TRBJ1-2; no reliable D call. The V end lost 0 bases, the J end lost 4 bases, and 12 bases lay between the germline ends. CDR3 length: 15 amino acids. Germline loops: CDR1 LGHNA, CDR2 YNFKEQ. This CDR3 is CASSQDRTEFYGYTF. The CDR3 region has the DNA TGTGCCAGCAGCCAAGACAGGACCGAATTCTATGGCTACACCTTC.

The chain joins TRBV2 to TRBJ1-2; 12 bases align to TRBD1. Germline V lookup: CDR1 SNHLY, CDR2 FYNNEI. The CDR3 consists of 15 residues. V lost 6 bases, J lost 1 base, and 3 bases stayed unmatched. CDR3 in amino acids: CASRGTGGSNYGYTF. The CDR3 DNA reads TGTGCCAGCAGGGGGACAGGGGGCAGTAACTATGGCTACACCTTC.

In this sample, this clone turned up a few times. The rearrangement links TRBV5-8 to TRBJ1-1; maybe TRBD1 (5 bases). The CDR3 extends over 14 amino acids. The V gene's germline CDR1 is SGHTS and CDR2 YDEGEE. V was clipped by 2 bases and J by 4 bases, with 12 bases between them. CDR3 DNA: TGTGCCAGCAGCTTAAGGGACCGGAGCACTGAAGCTTTCTTT. Protein product: CASSLRDRSTEAFF.

This chain links TRBV28 with TRBJ2-2; D remains ambiguous. This CDR3 comprises 17 residues. Germline loops: CDR1 MDHEN, CDR2 SYDVKM. Trimming pared 4 bases from V and 4 bases from J, leaving 19 bases between. This CDR3 reads CASSSHWVTTSTGELFF. For the CDR3, the DNA is TGTGCCAGCAGTTCCCATTGGGTCACTACCTCCACCGGGGAGCTGTTTTTT.

The chain is built from TRBV19 and TRBJ2-1; D gene uncertain. Germline V gene lookup returns CDR1 LNHDA and CDR2 SQIVND (reference sequence). Trimming took off 5 bases at V and 0 bases at J, with 17 bases between the two ends. CDR3 length: 17 amino acids. CDR3 DNA sequence: TGTGCCAGTAGTGTGGCCCTTGGTAGCCGCTCCTACAATGAGCAGTTCTTC. It is translated as CASSVALGSRSYNEQFF.

The rearrangement joins TRBV5-1 to TRBJ1-1; D not certain. The CDR3 loop spans 13 amino acids. The germline V and J ends were trimmed by 3 bases and 4 bases, with 10 bases remaining between them. Germline lookup yields CDR1 SGHRS and CDR2 YFSETQ. CDR3: CASSYSEVTEAFF. In DNA form, the CDR3 reads TGCGCCAGCAGCTATTCTGAAGTCACTGAAGCTTTCTTT.